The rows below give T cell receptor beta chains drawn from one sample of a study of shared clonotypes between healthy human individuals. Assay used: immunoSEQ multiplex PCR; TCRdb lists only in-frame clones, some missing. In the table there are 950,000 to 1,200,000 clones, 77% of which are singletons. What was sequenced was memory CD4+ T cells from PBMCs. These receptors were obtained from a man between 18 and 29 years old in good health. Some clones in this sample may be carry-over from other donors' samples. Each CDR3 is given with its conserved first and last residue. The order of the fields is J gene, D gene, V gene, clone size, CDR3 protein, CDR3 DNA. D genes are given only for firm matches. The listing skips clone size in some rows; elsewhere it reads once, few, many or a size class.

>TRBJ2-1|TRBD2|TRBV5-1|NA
CASSLDPGGNNEQFF
TGCGCCAGCAGCTTGGACCCGGGAGGGAACAATGAGCAGTTCTTC
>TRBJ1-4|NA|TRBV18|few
CASSPTAGFDEKLFF
TGTGCCAGCTCACCAACGGCAGGGTTTGATGAAAAACTGTTTTTT
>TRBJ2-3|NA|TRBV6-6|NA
CASSWSRTDTQYF
TGTGCCAGCAGTTGGAGCAGGACAGATACGCAGTATTTT
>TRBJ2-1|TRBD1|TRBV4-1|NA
CASSQDFLGDRERVRQFF
TGCGCCAGCAGCCAAGATTTTCTAGGGGACAGGGAGCGGGTACGGCAGTTCTTC
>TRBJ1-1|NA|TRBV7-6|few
CASSLTENTEAFF
TGTGCCAGCAGCTTGACTGAGAACACTGAAGCTTTCTTT
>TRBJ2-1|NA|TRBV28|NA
CASSYGTLGEQFF
TGTGCCAGCAGTTATGGGACCCTAGGGGAGCAGTTCTTC
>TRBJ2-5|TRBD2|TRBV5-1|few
CASSPLSGRAEGTQYF
TGCGCCAGCAGCCCCCTAAGCGGGAGGGCCGAGGGGACCCAGTACTTC
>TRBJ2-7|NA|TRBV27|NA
CASSLSGLTYEQYF
TGTGCCAGCAGTTTATCGGGACTGACCTACGAGCAGTACTTC
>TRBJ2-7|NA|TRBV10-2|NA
CASSEGLGEQYF
TGCGCCAGCAGTGAGGGGCTCGGTGAGCAGTACTTC
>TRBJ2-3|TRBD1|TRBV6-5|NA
CASRHRQGAADTQYF
TGTGCCAGCAGGCATCGACAGGGGGCCGCAGATACGCAGTATTTT